Reported below is one TCR beta chain. Its antigen remains unknown. The entry originates in a study of shared clonotypes between healthy human individuals. This CDR3 is built from 15 residues. Per the germline V gene, CDR1 is SGHRS and CDR2 is YFSETQ. The V gene lost 0 bases and the J gene lost 0 bases, with 9 bases spanning the gap. The study ran the assay at deep level. The authors split each subset's genomic DNA evenly across several immunoSEQ plates. Some clones are missing from TCRdb's copy, which holds only in-frame ones; the method was immunoSEQ multiplex PCR. The table shows 2 million to 2.5 million clones, with roughly 93% occurring only once. Findings and caveats of the study: Larger estimated richness was generally seen in naive subsets than in memory subsets.

Donors were healthy HIV-negative adults without recent acute infections or vaccinations. Sequencing input: naive CD4+ T cells from PBMCs. The sample's subset: CD45RA+ positively selected. The chain combines TRBV5-1 with TRBJ1-2, with D unresolved. The origin of this receptor is a man younger than 35 in good health. Some clones in this sample may be carry-over from other donors' samples. The CDR3 spells CASSLGTQANYGYTF. The CDR3 coding sequence is TGCGCCAGCAGCTTGGGGACCCAAGCTAACTATGGCTACACCTTC.